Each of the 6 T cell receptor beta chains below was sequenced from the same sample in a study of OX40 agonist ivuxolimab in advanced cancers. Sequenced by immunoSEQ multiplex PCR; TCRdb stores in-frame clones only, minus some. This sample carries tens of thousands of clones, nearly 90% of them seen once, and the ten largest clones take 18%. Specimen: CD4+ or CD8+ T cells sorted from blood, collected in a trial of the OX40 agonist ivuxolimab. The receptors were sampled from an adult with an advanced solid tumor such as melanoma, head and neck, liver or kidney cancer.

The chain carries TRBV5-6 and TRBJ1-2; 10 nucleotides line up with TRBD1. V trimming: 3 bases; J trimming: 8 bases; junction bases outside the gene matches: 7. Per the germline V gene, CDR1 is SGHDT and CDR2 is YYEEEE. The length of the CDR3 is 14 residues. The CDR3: CASSSGTGAPGYTF. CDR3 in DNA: TGTGCCAGCAGCTCCGGGACAGGGGCGCCAGGCTACACCTTC.

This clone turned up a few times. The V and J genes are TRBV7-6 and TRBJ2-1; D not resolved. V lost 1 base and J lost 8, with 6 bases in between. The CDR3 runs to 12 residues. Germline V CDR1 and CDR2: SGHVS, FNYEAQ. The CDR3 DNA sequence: TGTGCCAGCAGCTTAGGGGGATATGAGCAGTTCTTC. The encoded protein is CASSLGGYEQFF.

DNA for the CDR3: TGTGCCAGCAGCGTAGTGGCGACGGCTGAAGCTTTCTTT. Protein sequence: CASSVVATAEAFF. J is TRBJ1-1 and V is TRBV9; D is undetermined. This CDR3 region has 13 residues. V was cut by 0 bases and J by 6 bases, with 9 bases left in between. CDR1 and CDR2 (germline): SGDLS, YYNGEE. The full variable domain, its missing parts supplied by reference TRBV9 and TRBJ1-1, is DSGVTQTPKHLITATGQRVTLRCSPRSGDLSVYWYQQSLDQGLQFLIQYYNGEERAKGNILERFSAQQFPDLHSELNLSSLELGDSALYFCASSVVATAEAFFGQGTRLTVV.

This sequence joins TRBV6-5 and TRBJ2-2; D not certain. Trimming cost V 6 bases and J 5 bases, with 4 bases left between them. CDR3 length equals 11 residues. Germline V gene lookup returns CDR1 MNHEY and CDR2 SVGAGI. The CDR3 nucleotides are TGTGCCAGCAGGACGACCGGGGAGCTGTTTTTT. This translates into CASRTTGELFF.

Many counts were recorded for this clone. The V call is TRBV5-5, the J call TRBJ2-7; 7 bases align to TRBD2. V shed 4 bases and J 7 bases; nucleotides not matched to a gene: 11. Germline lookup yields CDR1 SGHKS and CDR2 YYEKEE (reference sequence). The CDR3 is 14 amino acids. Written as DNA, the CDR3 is TGTGCCAGCAGCCCGCCGGGCGGACTAGGGGAGCAGTACGTC. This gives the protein CASSPPGGLGEQYV.

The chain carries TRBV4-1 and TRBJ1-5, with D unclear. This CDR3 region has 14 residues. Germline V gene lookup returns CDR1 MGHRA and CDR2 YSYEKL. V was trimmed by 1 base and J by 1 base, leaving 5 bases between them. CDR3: CASSQGGSNQPQHF. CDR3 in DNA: TGCGCCAGCAGCCAAGGTGGGAGCAATCAGCCCCAGCATTTT.